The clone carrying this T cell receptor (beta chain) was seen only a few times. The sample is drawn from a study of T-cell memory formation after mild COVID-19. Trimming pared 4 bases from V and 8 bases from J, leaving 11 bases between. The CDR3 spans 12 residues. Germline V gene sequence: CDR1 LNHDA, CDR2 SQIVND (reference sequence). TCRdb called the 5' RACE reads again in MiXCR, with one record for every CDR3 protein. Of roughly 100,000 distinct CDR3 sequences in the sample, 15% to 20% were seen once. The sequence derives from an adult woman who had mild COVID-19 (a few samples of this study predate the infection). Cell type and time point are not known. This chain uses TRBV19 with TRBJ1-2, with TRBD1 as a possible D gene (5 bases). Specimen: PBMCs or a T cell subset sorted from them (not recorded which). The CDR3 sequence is CASSSGARGYTF. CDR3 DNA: TGTGCCAGTAGTAGTGGGGCACGGGGCTACACCTTC. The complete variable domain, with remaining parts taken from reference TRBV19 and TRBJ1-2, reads DGGITQSPKYLFRKEGQNVTLSCEQNLNHDAMYWYRQDPGQGLRLIYYSQIVNDFQKGDIAEGYSVSREKKESFPLTVTSAQKNPTAFYLCASSSGARGYTFGSGTRLTVV.